This passage covers 6 T cell receptor beta chains from one sample sequenced in a study of blood T cell repertoires in COVID-19. Here immunoSEQ multiplex PCR was the method, and the copy in TCRdb shows in-frame clones only, minus some. The data hold some 130,000 clones, with about 86% observed a single time. Sequencing was done on a sample of peripheral blood. The source of these receptors is a woman between 50 and 59 years old with acute or convalescent COVID-19.

The chain combines TRBV13 with TRBJ2-1; D is unclear. Trimming stripped 7 bases from V and 0 bases from J, with 10 bases between. The CDR3 is 14 amino acids. The germline V gene has CDR1 PRHDT and CDR2 FYEKMQ (reference sequence). The CDR3 here is CASKVRNSYNEQFF. In nucleotides, the CDR3 is TGTGCCAGCAAGGTGCGGAACTCCTACAATGAGCAGTTCTTC.

V is TRBV4-2 and J is TRBJ2-2, with D tentatively TRBD2 (5 bases). There are 16 residues in the CDR3. Deletions cut 0 bases from V and 7 bases from J, with 15 bases between. CDR1 and CDR2 (germline): LGHNA, YNFKEQ. As DNA, the CDR3 is TGTGCCAGCAGCCAAGAAGCTAGCCGGTATGGCGGGGAGCTGTTTTTT. Amino acid sequence: CASSQEASRYGGELFF.

This clone was seen a few times. CDR3 coding DNA: TGTGCCTGGACGGTGGGGGGGAGCGGAGCTTTCTTT. Encoded protein: CAWTVGGSGAFF. This rearrangement joins TRBV30 to TRBJ1-1, with D possibly TRBD1 on 5 matching bases. The germline gives CDR1 GTSNPN, CDR2 SVGIG (reference sequence). V was pared by 4 bases and J by 10 bases, with 16 bases between. This CDR3 spans 12 amino acids.

CDR3 in amino acids: CASSPIAGSLNEKLFF. CDR3 DNA sequence: TGTGCCAGCTCACCAATTGCGGGGAGTCTTAATGAAAAACTGTTTTTT. V gene TRBV18 combines with J gene TRBJ1-4, with D unclear. Trimming pared 2 bases from V and 4 bases from J, leaving 14 bases between. Germline CDR1 reads KGHSH; CDR2 reads LQKENI. CDR3 length equals 16 residues.

The V and J genes are TRBV7-2 and TRBJ1-4, with TRBD1 identical over 7 bases. After removal of 4 bases from V and 0 bases from J, the junction contained 2 bases not matched to a gene. CDR3 length: 15 residues. Germline V gene sequence: CDR1 SGHTA, CDR2 FQGNSA. CDR3 protein: CASSWTGPTNEKLFF. The CDR3 bases are TGTGCCAGCAGCTGGACAGGCCCAACTAATGAAAAACTGTTTTTT.

This clone occurred a few times. The chain carries TRBV3-1 (or the pseudogene TRBV3-2) and TRBJ1-1, with TRBD1 matching over 8 bases. Germline CDR1 reads LGHDT; CDR2 reads YNNKEL (reference sequence). Trimming cost V 4 bases and J 1 base; bases outside gene matches: 5. The CDR3 runs 15 residues. In nucleotides, the CDR3 is TGTGCCAGCAGCCCAACAGGGGGATGGAACACTGAAGCTTTCTTT. It specifies CASSPTGGWNTEAFF.